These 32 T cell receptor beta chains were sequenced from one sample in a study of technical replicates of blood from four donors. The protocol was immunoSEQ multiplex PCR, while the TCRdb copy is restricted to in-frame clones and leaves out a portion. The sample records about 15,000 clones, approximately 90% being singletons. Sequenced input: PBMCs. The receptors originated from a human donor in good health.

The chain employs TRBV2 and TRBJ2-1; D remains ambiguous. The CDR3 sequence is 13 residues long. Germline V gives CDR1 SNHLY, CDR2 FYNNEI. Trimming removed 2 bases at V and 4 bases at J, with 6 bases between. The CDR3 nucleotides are TGTGCCAGCAGTGAAATTAGATACAATGAGCAGTTCTTC. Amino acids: CASSEIRYNEQFF.

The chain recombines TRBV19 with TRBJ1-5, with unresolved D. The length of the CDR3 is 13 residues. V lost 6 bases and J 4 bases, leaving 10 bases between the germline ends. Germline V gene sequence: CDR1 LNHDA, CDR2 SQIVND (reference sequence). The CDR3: CASRLAMNQPQHF. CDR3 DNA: TGTGCCAGTAGGCTAGCAATGAATCAGCCCCAGCATTTT.

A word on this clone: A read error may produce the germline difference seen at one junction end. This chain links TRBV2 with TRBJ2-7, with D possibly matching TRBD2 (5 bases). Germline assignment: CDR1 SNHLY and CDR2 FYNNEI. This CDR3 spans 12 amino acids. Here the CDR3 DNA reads TGTGCCAGCAGTGAATTGGCGGGTCGAATCTTATTC. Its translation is CASSELAGRILF.

For the CDR3, the DNA is TGCGCCAGCAGCCAAGATACGGGACACGGGTCTGAGCAGTTCTTC. Amino acids: CASSQDTGHGSEQFF. The J gene is TRBJ2-1, the V gene TRBV4-1; a weak D match, TRBD1 (6 bases). The ends were cut back, 0 bases at V and 9 bases at J, with 15 bases in the middle. Germline lookup yields CDR1 MGHRA and CDR2 YSYEKL. The CDR3 covers 15 residues.

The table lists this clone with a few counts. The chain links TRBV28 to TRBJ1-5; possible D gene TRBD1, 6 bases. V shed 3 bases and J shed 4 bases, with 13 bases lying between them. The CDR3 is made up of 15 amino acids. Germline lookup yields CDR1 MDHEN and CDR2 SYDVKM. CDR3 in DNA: TGTGCCAGCAGTTTGTTCGGACAGATGAATCAGCCCCAGCATTTT. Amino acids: CASSLFGQMNQPQHF.

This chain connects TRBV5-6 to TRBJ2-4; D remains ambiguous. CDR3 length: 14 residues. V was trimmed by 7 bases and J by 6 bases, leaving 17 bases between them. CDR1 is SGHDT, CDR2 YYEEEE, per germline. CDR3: CASSGWANSNIQYF. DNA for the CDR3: TGTGCCAGCTCCGGATGGGCAAATTCAAACATTCAGTACTTC.

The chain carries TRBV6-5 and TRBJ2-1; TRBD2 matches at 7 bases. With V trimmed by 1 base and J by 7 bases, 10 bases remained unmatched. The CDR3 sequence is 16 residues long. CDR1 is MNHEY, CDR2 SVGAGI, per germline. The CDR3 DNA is TGTGCCAGCAGTTACTATGGCGGGAGATTTTGGAATGAGCAGTTCTTC. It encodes CASSYYGGRFWNEQFF.

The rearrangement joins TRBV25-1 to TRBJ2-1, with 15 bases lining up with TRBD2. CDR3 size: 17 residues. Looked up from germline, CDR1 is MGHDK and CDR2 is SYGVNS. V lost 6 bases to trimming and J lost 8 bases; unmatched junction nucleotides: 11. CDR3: CASRIGGLAGGGDEQFF. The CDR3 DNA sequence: TGTGCCAGCAGGATAGGGGGACTAGCGGGAGGTGGGGATGAGCAGTTCTTC.

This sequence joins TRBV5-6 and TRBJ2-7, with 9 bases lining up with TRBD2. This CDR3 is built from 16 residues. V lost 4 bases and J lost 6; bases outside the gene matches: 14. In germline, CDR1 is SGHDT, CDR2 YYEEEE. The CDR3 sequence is CASSHRALAGAGEQYF. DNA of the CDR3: TGTGCCAGCAGCCACAGGGCTTTAGCGGGAGCGGGCGAGCAGTACTTC.

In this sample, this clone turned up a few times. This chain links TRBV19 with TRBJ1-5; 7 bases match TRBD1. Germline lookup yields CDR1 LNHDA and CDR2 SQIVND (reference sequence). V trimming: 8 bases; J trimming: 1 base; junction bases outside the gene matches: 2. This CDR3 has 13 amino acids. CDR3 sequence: CASGTVSNQPQHF. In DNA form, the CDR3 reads TGTGCCAGTGGGACAGTAAGCAATCAGCCCCAGCATTTT.

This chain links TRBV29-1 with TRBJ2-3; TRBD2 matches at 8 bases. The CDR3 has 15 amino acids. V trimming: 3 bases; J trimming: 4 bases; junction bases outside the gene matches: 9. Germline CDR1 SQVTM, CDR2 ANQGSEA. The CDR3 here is CSVDIIAGYSDTQYF. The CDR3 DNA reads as TGCAGCGTTGACATCATAGCGGGATACTCAGATACGCAGTATTTT.

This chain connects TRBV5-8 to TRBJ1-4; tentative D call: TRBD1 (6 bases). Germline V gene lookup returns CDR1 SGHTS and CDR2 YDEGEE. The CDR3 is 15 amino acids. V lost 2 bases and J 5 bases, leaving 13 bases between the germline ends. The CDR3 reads CASSFLGQGNEKLFF. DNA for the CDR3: TGTGCCAGCAGCTTTCTCGGCCAGGGGAATGAAAAACTGTTTTTT.

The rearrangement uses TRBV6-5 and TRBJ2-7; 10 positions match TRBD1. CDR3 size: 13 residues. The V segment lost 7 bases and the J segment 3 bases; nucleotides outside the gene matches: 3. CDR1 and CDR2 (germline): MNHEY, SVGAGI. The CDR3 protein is CASTRTGGYEQYF. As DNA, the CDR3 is TGTGCCAGCACCCGGACAGGGGGCTACGAGCAGTACTTC.

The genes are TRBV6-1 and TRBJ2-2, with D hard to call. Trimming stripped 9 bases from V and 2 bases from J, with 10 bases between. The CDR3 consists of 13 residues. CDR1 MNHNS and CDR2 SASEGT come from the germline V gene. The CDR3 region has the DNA TGTGCCAGTGGAGAGGTTAACACCGGGGAGCTGTTTTTT. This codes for CASGEVNTGELFF.

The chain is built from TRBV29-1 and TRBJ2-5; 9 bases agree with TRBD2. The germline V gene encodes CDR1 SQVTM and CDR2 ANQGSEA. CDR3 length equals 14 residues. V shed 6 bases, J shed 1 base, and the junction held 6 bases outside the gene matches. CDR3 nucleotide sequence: TGCAGCGTGTGGTTAGCGGGAGTCCAAGAGACCCAGTACTTC. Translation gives CSVWLAGVQETQYF.

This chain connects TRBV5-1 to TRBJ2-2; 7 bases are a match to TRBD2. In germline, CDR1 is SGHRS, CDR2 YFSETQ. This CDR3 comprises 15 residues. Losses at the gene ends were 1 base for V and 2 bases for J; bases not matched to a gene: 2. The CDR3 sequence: CASSLSSGNTGELFF. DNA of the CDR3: TGCGCCAGCAGCTTGTCTAGCGGTAACACCGGGGAGCTGTTTTTT. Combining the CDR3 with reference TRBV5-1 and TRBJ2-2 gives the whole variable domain KAGVTQTPRYLIKTRGQQVTLSCSPISGHRSVSWYQQTPGQGLQFLFEYFSETQRNKGNFPGRFSGRQFSNSRSEMNVSTLELGDSALYLCASSLSSGNTGELFFGEGSRLTVL.

The CDR3 here is CASSRRAGTSGTDTQYF. The CDR3 DNA is TGTGCCAGCAGCCGACGGGCCGGGACTAGCGGCACAGATACGCAGTATTTT. This chain connects TRBV11-2 to TRBJ2-3; 10 bases are shared with TRBD2. This CDR3 contains 17 residues. Germline loops: CDR1 SGHAT, CDR2 FQNNGV. Unmatched junction bases numbered 9, after V lost 5 bases and J lost 1 base.

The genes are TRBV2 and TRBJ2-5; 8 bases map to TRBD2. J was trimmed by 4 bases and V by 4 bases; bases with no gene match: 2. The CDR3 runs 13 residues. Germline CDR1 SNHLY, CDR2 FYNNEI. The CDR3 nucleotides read TGTGCCAGCAGTGTTCTAGCGGGAGAGACCCAGTACTTC. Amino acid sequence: CASSVLAGETQYF. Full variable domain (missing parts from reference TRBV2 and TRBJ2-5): EPEVTQTPSHQVTQMGQEVILRCVPISNHLYFYWYRQILGQKVEFLVSFYNNEISEKSEIFDDQFSVERPDGSNFTLKIRSTKLEDSAMYFCASSVLAGETQYFGPGTRLLVL.

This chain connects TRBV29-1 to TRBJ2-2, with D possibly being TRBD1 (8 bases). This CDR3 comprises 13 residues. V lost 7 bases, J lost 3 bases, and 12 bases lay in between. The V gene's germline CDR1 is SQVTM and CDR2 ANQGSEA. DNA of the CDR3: TGCAGCGGACAGGGGAGGGACACCGGGGAGCTGTTTTTT. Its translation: CSGQGRDTGELFF.

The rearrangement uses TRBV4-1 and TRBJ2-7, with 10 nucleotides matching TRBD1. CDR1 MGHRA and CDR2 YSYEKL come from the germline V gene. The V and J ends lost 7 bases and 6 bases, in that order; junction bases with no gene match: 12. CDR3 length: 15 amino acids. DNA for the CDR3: TGCGCCAGCACCGCCACCGACAGGGGGCTCGTCGAGCAGTACTTC. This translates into CASTATDRGLVEQYF.

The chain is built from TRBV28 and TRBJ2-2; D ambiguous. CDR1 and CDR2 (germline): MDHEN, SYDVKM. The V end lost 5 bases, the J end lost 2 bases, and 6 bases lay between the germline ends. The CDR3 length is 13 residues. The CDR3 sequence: CASSVTNTGELFF. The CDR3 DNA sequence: TGTGCCAGCAGTGTGACAAACACCGGGGAGCTGTTTTTT.

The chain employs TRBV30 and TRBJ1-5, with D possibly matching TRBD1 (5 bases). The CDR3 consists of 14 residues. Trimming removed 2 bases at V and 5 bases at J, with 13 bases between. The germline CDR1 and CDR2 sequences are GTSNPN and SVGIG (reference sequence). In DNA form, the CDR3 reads TGTGCCTGGAGTCGGGCCGCGGGGGATCAGCCCCAGCATTTT. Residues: CAWSRAAGDQPQHF.

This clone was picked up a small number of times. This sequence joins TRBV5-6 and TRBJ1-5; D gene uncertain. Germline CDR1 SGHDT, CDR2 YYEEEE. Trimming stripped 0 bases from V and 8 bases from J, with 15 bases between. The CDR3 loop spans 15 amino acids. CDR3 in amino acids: CASSLGPSLPKPQHF. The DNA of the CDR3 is TGTGCCAGCAGCTTGGGTCCGAGCCTCCCGAAGCCCCAGCATTTT.

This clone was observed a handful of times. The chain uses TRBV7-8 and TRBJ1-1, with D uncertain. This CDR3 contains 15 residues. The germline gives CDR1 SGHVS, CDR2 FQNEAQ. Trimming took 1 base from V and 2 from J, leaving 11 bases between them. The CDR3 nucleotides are TGTGCCAGCAGCTTAGTGGAGGGAATCAACACTGAAGCTTTCTTT. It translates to CASSLVEGINTEAFF.

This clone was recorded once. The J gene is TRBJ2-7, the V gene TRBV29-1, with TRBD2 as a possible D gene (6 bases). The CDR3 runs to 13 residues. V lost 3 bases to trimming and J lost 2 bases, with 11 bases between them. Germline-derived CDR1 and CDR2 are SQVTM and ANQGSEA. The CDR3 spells CSVEGTRTYEQYF. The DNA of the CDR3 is TGCAGCGTTGAGGGGACTCGTACCTACGAGCAGTACTTC.

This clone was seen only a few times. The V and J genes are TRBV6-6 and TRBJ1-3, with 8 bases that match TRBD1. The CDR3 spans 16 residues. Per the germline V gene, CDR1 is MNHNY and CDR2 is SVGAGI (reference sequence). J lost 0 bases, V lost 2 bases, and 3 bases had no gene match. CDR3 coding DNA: TGTGCCAGCAGTTACCGGGACAGGTACTCTGGAAACACCATATATTTT. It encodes CASSYRDRYSGNTIYF.

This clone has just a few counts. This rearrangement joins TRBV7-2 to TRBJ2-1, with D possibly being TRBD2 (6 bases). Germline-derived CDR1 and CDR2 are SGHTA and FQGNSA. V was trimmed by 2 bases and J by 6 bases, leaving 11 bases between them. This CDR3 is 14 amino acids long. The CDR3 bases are TGTGCCAGCAGCTTAATCGGGACTCGCAATGAGCAGTTCTTC. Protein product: CASSLIGTRNEQFF.

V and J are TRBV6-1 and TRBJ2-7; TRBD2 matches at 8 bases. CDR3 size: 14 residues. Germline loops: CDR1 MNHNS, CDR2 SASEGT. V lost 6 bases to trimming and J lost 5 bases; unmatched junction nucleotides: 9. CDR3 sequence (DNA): TGTGCCAGCAGGGACAGCGGGGGAAAAGACGAGCAGTACTTC. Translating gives CASRDSGGKDEQYF.

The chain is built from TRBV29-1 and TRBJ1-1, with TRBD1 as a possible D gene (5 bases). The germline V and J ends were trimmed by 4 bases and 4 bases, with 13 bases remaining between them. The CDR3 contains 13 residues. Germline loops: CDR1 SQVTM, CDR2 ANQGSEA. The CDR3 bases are TGCAGCGTTGTTCGGGACTGGGGCACTGAAGCTTTCTTT. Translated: CSVVRDWGTEAFF.

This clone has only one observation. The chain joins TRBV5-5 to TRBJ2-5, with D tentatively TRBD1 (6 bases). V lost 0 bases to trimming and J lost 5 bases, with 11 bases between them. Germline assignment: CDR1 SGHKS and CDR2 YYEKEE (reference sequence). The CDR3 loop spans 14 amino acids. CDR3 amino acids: CASSLDPGVETQYF. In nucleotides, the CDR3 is TGTGCCAGCAGCTTGGATCCAGGGGTGGAGACCCAGTACTTC.

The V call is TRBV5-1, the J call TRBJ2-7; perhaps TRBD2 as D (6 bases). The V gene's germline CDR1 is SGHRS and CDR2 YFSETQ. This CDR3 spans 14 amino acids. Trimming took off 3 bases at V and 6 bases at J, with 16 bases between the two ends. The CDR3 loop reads CASSSPLANREQYF. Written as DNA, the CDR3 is TGCGCCAGCAGCTCCCCACTAGCAAATCGCGAGCAGTACTTC.

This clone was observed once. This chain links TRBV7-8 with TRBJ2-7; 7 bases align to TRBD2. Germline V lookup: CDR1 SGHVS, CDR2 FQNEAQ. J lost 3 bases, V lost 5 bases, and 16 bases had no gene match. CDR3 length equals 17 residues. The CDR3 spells CASSLAFLASGRYEQYF. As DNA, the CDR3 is TGTGCCAGCAGCCTCGCCTTCTTGGCTAGCGGACGCTACGAGCAGTACTTC.